These T cell receptor beta chains were read from a single sample in a study of neurological immune-mediated disorders. MiXCR was run by TCRdb on the 5' RACE reads, yielding one entry per CDR3 protein. The sample includes over 20,000 distinct CDR3 sequences, about 10% of them seen just once. The sample consisted of PBMCs. These receptors were obtained from a woman between 55 and 75 years old with HTLV-1-associated myelopathy (HAM/TSP). CDR3s include the opening cysteine and the closing phenylalanine or tryptophan. D genes are given only for firm matches. Clone size is shown for a subset of rows, as once, few, many or a class of expanded clone.

v_call,clone_size,j_call,d_call,cdr3_aa,cdr3_nt
TRBV7-9,many,TRBJ2-5,TRBD1,CASSRQGAGQETQYF,TGTGCCAGCAGCCGACAGGGGGCCGGGCAAGAGACCCAGTACTTC
TRBV20-1,many,TRBJ1-2,TRBD1,CSAGTGGAGGYTF,TGCAGTGCCGGAACAGGGGGCGCGGGTGGCTACACCTTC
TRBV9,many,TRBJ2-1,-,CASSVNLNEQFF,TGTGCCAGCAGTGTTAACCTAAATGAGCAGTTCTTC
TRBV5-6,many,TRBJ2-3,-,CASSLFTDTQYF,TGTGCCAGCAGCTTGTTCACAGATACGCAGTATTTT
TRBV5-1,medium-sized,TRBJ2-2,TRBD2,CASSQTSGPNTGELFF,TGCGCCAGCAGCCAAACTAGCGGTCCGAACACCGGGGAGCTGTTTTTT
TRBV20-1,many,TRBJ2-7,TRBD2,CSARGGSGGRGSYEQYF,TGCAGTGCCAGAGGGGGTAGCGGGGGGCGAGGCTCCTACGAGCAGTACTTC
TRBV7-2,many,TRBJ2-1,-,CASSLEPRYNEQFF,TGTGCCAGCAGCTTAGAACCTCGGTACAATGAGCAGTTCTTC
TRBV12-3/TRBV12-4,many,TRBJ2-2,TRBD2,CASSLNTGGFPGELFF,TGTGCCAGCAGTTTAAACACGGGGGGGTTTCCCGGGGAGCTGTTTTTT
TRBV7-2,many,TRBJ1-4,-,CASSFLNEKLFF,TGTGCCAGCAGCTTCTTAAATGAAAAACTGTTTTTT
TRBV19,few,TRBJ1-2,-,CASSDEGRTGDYGYTF,TGTGCCAGCAGTGACGAGGGCAGGACTGGGGACTATGGCTACACCTTC
TRBV20-1,-,TRBJ2-1,-,CSARGGSGNEQFF,TGCAGTGCTAGAGGGGGATCGGGAAATGAGCAGTTCTTC
TRBV19,many,TRBJ2-7,-,CASSKRTDSYEQYF,TGTGCCAGTAGTAAACGGACAGACTCCTACGAGCAGTACTTC
TRBV7-9,many,TRBJ1-5,-,CASSPDLSQPQHF,TGTGCCAGCAGCCCCGACTTGTCTCAGCCCCAGCATTTT
TRBV20-1,-,TRBJ2-3,-,CSAEAGIGSDTQYF,TGCAGTGCGGAGGCGGGGATAGGGTCAGATACGCAGTATTTT
TRBV29-1,many,TRBJ1-2,TRBD1,CSVGTGYGYTF,TGCAGCGTCGGGACAGGGTATGGCTACACCTTC
TRBV5-1,many,TRBJ2-1,-,CASSLGDYNEQFF,TGCGCCAGCAGCTTGGGTGACTACAATGAGCAGTTCTTC
TRBV20-1,many,TRBJ2-1,TRBD2,CSARVPGRGVGNEQFF,TGCAGTGCTAGAGTCCCTGGGCGGGGGGTCGGTAATGAGCAGTTCTTC
TRBV5-1,many,TRBJ2-7,-,CASTTSGAPAFYEQYF,TGCGCCAGCACGACCTCCGGGGCCCCAGCCTTCTACGAGCAGTACTTC
TRBV15,many,TRBJ2-3,-,CATSRGATGTDTQYF,TGTGCCACCAGCAGAGGGGCTACCGGCACAGATACGCAGTATTTT
TRBV11-2,many,TRBJ2-1,-,CASSLFNEQFF,TGTGCCAGCAGCTTATTTAATGAGCAGTTCTTC
TRBV7-2,medium-sized,TRBJ2-1,TRBD2,CASSLSGGASYNEQFF,TGTGCCAGCAGCTTATCGGGGGGGGCTTCCTACAATGAGCAGTTCTTC
TRBV10-2,many,TRBJ2-5,-,CASSESPGPQETQYF,TGCGCCAGCAGTGAGTCCCCTGGGCCCCAAGAGACCCAGTACTTC
TRBV20-1,many,TRBJ1-6,-,CSAADNPNSPLHF,TGCAGTGCTGCGGACAATCCAAATTCACCCCTCCACTTT
TRBV10-3,many,TRBJ2-3,-,CAISESGRARTDTQYF,TGTGCCATCAGTGAGTCGGGCAGGGCGAGGACAGATACGCAGTATTTT
TRBV20-1,-,TRBJ2-1,-,CSASPWTSSYNEQFF,TGCAGTGCCTCCCCCTGGACTTCAAGCTACAATGAGCAGTTCTTC
TRBV20-1,many,TRBJ2-5,TRBD1,CSAETGGQGALETQYF,TGCAGTGCTGAAACAGGAGGACAGGGGGCTTTGGAGACCCAGTACTTC
TRBV5-1,medium-sized,TRBJ2-1,TRBD2,CASSWRGSSSYNEQFF,TGCGCCAGCAGCTGGCGGGGGAGCAGCTCCTACAATGAGCAGTTCTTC
TRBV4-1,medium-sized,TRBJ2-1,-,CASSPTIPGVSYNEQFF,TGCGCCAGCAGCCCTACTATCCCAGGGGTATCCTACAATGAGCAGTTCTTC
TRBV20-1,many,TRBJ1-5,-,CSAGRGDPSSNQPQHF,TGCAGTGCCGGGAGGGGAGACCCCTCTAGCAATCAGCCCCAGCATTTT
TRBV5-1,many,TRBJ1-1,-,CASSLGGGSAEAFF,TGCGCCAGCAGCTTAGGGGGGGGTTCGGCTGAAGCTTTCTTT
TRBV6-2/TRBV6-3,many,TRBJ2-5,-,CASIGRRETQYF,TGTGCCAGCATCGGGCGACGGGAGACCCAGTACTTC
TRBV12-3/TRBV12-4,few,TRBJ1-1,TRBD1,CASSLEGAYTEAFF,TGTGCCAGCAGTTTAGAGGGGGCCTACACTGAAGCTTTCTTT
TRBV5-1,many,TRBJ1-1,-,CASSLGGGNTEAFF,TGCGCCAGCAGCTTGGGAGGCGGGAACACTGAAGCTTTCTTT
TRBV10-3,many,TRBJ1-1,-,CAISDLGARTEAFF,TGTGCCATCAGTGACCTGGGGGCGCGGACTGAAGCTTTCTTT
TRBV20-1,many,TRBJ2-7,-,CSASGGTLYEQYF,TGCAGTGCTAGTGGGGGGACCCTCTACGAGCAGTACTTC
TRBV20-1,many,TRBJ1-3,-,CSARAAISGNTIYF,TGCAGTGCTAGAGCCGCTATCTCTGGAAACACCATATATTTT
TRBV3-1,many,TRBJ2-3,TRBD2,CASSQGVSGGFTDTQYF,TGTGCCAGCAGCCAAGGAGTTAGCGGGGGATTCACAGATACGCAGTATTTT
TRBV7-9,many,TRBJ2-7,-,CASNLLGSNEQYF,TGTGCCAGCAACTTGTTGGGGTCTAACGAGCAGTACTTC
TRBV30,many,TRBJ2-3,TRBD1,CAWGRQGNTQYF,TGTGCCTGGGGGCGACAGGGGAATACGCAGTATTTT
TRBV20-1,many,TRBJ1-1,-,CSASEGPTEAFF,TGCAGTGCTAGTGAGGGGCCCACTGAAGCTTTCTTT
TRBV20-1,many,TRBJ2-7,-,CSARGVPRGEQYF,TGCAGTGCTAGAGGGGTCCCGAGAGGCGAGCAGTACTTC
TRBV9,medium-sized,TRBJ2-3,-,CASSVGSDTQYF,TGTGCCAGCAGCGTAGGCTCAGATACGCAGTATTTT
TRBV10-3,medium-sized,TRBJ2-1,-,CAISVFGGRVNEQFF,TGTGCCATCAGTGTCTTCGGGGGCCGAGTGAATGAGCAGTTCTTC
TRBV7-9,many,TRBJ2-3,-,CASSFDRGDTQYF,TGTGCCAGCAGCTTCGATCGTGGGGATACGCAGTATTTT
TRBV6-1,many,TRBJ2-7,-,CASSETNYEQYF,TGTGCCAGCAGTGAGACGAACTACGAGCAGTACTTC
TRBV5-6,few,TRBJ2-1,-,CASSLVSQIGQFF,TGTGCCAGCAGCTTGGTCTCACAGATAGGGCAGTTCTTC
TRBV5-1,many,TRBJ2-1,-,CASSPLGDGYNEQFF,TGCGCCAGCAGCCCTCTGGGGGACGGTTACAATGAGCAGTTCTTC
TRBV6-6,many,TRBJ2-5,-,CASSYSDGGLETQYF,TGTGCCAGCAGTTACTCGGACGGGGGTTTAGAGACCCAGTACTTC